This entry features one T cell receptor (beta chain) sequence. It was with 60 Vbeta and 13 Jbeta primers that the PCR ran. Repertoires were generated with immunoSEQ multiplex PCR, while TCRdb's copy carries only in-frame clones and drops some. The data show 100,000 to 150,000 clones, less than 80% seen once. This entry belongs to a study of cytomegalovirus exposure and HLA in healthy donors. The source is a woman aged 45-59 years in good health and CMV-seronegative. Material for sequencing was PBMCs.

The CDR3 coding sequence is TGTGCCAGCAGTGATATCTTAATAAAAAACATTCAGTACTTC. This codes for CASSDILIKNIQYF. The V and J genes are TRBV2 and TRBJ2-4; D gene unclear. Trimming removed 3 bases at V and 4 bases at J, with 10 bases between. Germline V lookup: CDR1 SNHLY, CDR2 FYNNEI. The CDR3 consists of 14 residues.